Below are 10 T cell receptor beta chains sequenced from a single sample in a study of STAT5B mutations in CD4+ large granular lymphocyte leukemia. Using immunoSEQ multiplex PCR, the repertoire was profiled, and TCRdb retains in-frame clones only, with some absent. The sample has 30,000 to 40,000 clones; more than 65% are singletons. The specimen sequenced was CD4+ T cells from blood buffy coats. The receptors stem from a human donor in good health.

The chain couples TRBV19 to TRBJ1-1; 8 nucleotides agree with TRBD1. Losses at the gene ends were 7 bases for V and 4 bases for J; bases not matched to a gene: 8. CDR3 length: 14 amino acids. Germline V lookup: CDR1 LNHDA, CDR2 SQIVND (reference sequence). The CDR3: CASTDRVAITEAFF. In nucleotides, the CDR3 is TGTGCCAGTACGGACAGGGTAGCGATCACTGAAGCTTTCTTT.

This chain connects TRBV7-2 to TRBJ2-7; 8 bases are shared with TRBD1. Germline values: CDR1 SGHTA, CDR2 FQGNSA. The junction had 5 bases not matched to a gene; V was cut back by 2 bases and J by 5 bases. This CDR3 region has 14 residues. This CDR3 is CASSLQGAVDEQYF. The CDR3 region has the DNA TGTGCCAGCAGCTTACAGGGGGCAGTCGACGAGCAGTACTTC.

The chain carries TRBV2 and TRBJ2-7; D is perhaps TRBD2 (5 bases). The V gene's germline CDR1 is SNHLY and CDR2 FYNNEI. The V gene lost 2 bases and the J gene lost 3 bases, with 14 bases spanning the gap. The CDR3 has 15 amino acids. CDR3 residues: CASSEPPAENYEQYF. Written as DNA, the CDR3 is TGTGCCAGCAGTGAACCCCCAGCGGAAAACTACGAGCAGTACTTC.

The rearrangement uses TRBV5-1 and TRBJ1-6; tentatively, D is TRBD1 (5 bases). The CDR3 spans 14 residues. The germline V gene encodes CDR1 SGHRS and CDR2 YFSETQ. The V end lost 0 bases, the J end lost 5 bases, and 6 bases lay between the germline ends. This chain's CDR3 is CASSLVGDNSPLHF. The CDR3 DNA follows: TGCGCCAGCAGCTTGGTAGGGGATAATTCACCCCTCCACTTT. The full variable domain, with the rest looked up from reference TRBV5-1 and TRBJ1-6, is KAGVTQTPRYLIKTRGQQVTLSCSPISGHRSVSWYQQTPGQGLQFLFEYFSETQRNKGNFPGRFSGRQFSNSRSEMNVSTLELGDSALYLCASSLVGDNSPLHFGNGTRLTVT.

This clone has more than one count but fewer than ten. The V and J genes are TRBV28 and TRBJ1-4; TRBD1 might be the D (5 bases). V lost 8 bases to trimming and J lost 0 bases, with 13 bases between them. The CDR3 contains 15 residues. Germline CDR1 MDHEN, CDR2 SYDVKM. CDR3 sequence: CASQGVGATNEKLFF. CDR3 DNA sequence: TGTGCCAGCCAGGGAGTCGGGGCAACTAATGAAAAACTGTTTTTT.

The chain joins TRBV7-2 to TRBJ1-2; tentative D call: TRBD1 (6 bases). CDR3 length equals 15 residues. The V gene's germline CDR1 is SGHTA and CDR2 FQGNSA. V gave up 1 base and J gave up 8 bases, with 17 bases separating them. The CDR3 DNA reads TGTGCCAGCAGCTTAGGGATGGGGGGGGCGGGCGGCTACACCTTC. It codes for CASSLGMGGAGGYTF.

In its sample, this clone was seen once. The chain employs TRBV10-3 and TRBJ2-7; D possibly matches TRBD1 or TRBD2 (7 bases each). Germline loops: CDR1 ENHRY, CDR2 SYGVKD. The CDR3 is made up of 16 amino acids. The V and J ends lost 4 bases and 0 bases respectively, with 16 bases between them. The CDR3 reads CAISGPDRTSSYEQYF. The CDR3 DNA reads as TGTGCCATCAGTGGCCCGGACAGGACTAGCTCCTACGAGCAGTACTTC.

The gene calls are TRBV5-1 and TRBJ2-3, with D perhaps matching TRBD2 (5 bases). V lost 4 bases and J 1 base, leaving 13 bases between the germline ends. The CDR3 sequence is 15 residues long. CDR1 and CDR2 (germline): SGHRS, YFSETQ. DNA of the CDR3: TGCGCCAGCAGCGACTCACTAGGCCGCACAGATACGCAGTATTTT. Its protein product is CASSDSLGRTDTQYF.

The V gene is TRBV6-6, the J gene TRBJ2-1, with D possibly called TRBD1 or TRBD2 (6 bases each). The CDR3 consists of 14 residues. Trimming removed 2 bases from V and 6 bases from J, with 11 bases in between. CDR1 is MNHNY and CDR2 is SVGAGI in the germline V gene (reference sequence). In DNA form, the CDR3 reads TGTGCCAGCAGTTACGGGCGGGACACCAATGAGCAGTTCTTC. Encoded protein: CASSYGRDTNEQFF.

This rearrangement joins TRBV14 to TRBJ2-7; D remains ambiguous. The length of the CDR3 is 15 residues. Trimming stripped 4 bases from V and 9 bases from J, with 22 bases between. Germline assignment: CDR1 SGHDN and CDR2 FVKESK. This CDR3 reads CASSPVPLSLGRQYF. For the CDR3, the DNA is TGTGCCAGCAGCCCGGTCCCTCTCAGTCTAGGACGGCAGTACTTC. The full variable domain, rest sourced from reference TRBV14 and TRBJ2-7, is EAGVTQFPSHSVIEKGQTVTLRCDPISGHDNLYWYRRVMGKEIKFLLHFVKESKQDESGMPNNRFLAERTGGTYSTLKVQPAELEDSGVYFCASSPVPLSLGRQYFGPGTRLTVT.